The 11 T cell receptor beta chains reported below all come from one sample, sequenced in a study of cytomegalovirus exposure and HLA in healthy donors. Amplification used 60 Vbeta primers and 13 Jbeta primers. Sequenced by immunoSEQ multiplex PCR; TCRdb stores in-frame clones only, minus some. The data show fewer than 110,000 clones, with approximately 79% seen just once and approximately 4% held by the top ten. The sequenced sample consisted of PBMCs. These receptors originate from a man aged 50 to 59 in good health and CMV-seropositive.

DNA for the CDR3: TGTGCCAGCAGTTACTCAGGCGCGACTAGATACGAGCAGTACTTC. Its translation is CASSYSGATRYEQYF. The chain links TRBV6-5 to TRBJ2-7, with TRBD2 as a possible D gene (6 bases). Trimming stripped 0 bases from V and 4 bases from J, with 13 bases between. The CDR3 runs 15 residues. Looked up from germline, CDR1 is MNHEY and CDR2 is SVGAGI.

This clone has just a few counts. V usage is TRBV19 and J usage is TRBJ1-1, with D maybe TRBD1 (5 bases). Germline V gene lookup returns CDR1 LNHDA and CDR2 SQIVND (reference sequence). V lost 5 bases, J lost 5 bases, and 12 bases lay in between. The CDR3 runs to 13 residues. In DNA form, the CDR3 reads TGTGCCAGTAGTTGGGGGGAAGGGACTGAAGCTTTCTTT. Translated, it gives CASSWGEGTEAFF.

This clone has only a few counts. The chain links TRBV7-9 to TRBJ2-7; 7 positions agree with TRBD1. The J segment lost 3 bases and the V segment lost 4 bases, leaving 12 bases of the junction unmatched. Looked up from germline, CDR1 is SEHNR and CDR2 is FQNEAQ (reference sequence). This CDR3 contains 16 residues. CDR3 loop: CASSSSLQGTIYEQYF. The CDR3 coding sequence is TGTGCCAGCAGCTCCTCATTACAGGGGACCATCTACGAGCAGTACTTC.

This chain uses TRBV7-9 with TRBJ2-7, with a possible D match to TRBD1 (5 bases). The CDR3 is 12 residues long. CDR1 is SEHNR and CDR2 is FQNEAQ in the germline V gene (reference sequence). Trimming took off 4 bases at V and 2 bases at J, with 6 bases between the two ends. The DNA for the CDR3 is TGTGCCAGCAGCTCGGACACCTACGAGCAGTACTTC. Protein sequence: CASSSDTYEQYF.

This clone was seen once. This chain connects TRBV18 to TRBJ2-5; D gene uncertain. The CDR3 has 13 amino acids. CDR1 and CDR2 from the germline V gene are KGHSH and LQKENI. Trimming left V 6 bases short and J 2 bases short, with 10 bases between. The CDR3 loop reads CASSPLEQETQYF. As DNA, the CDR3 is TGTGCCAGCTCGCCCCTAGAGCAAGAGACCCAGTACTTC.

This clone appeared a few times. V usage is TRBV5-4 and J usage is TRBJ2-3; 7 bases fit TRBD2. Germline CDR1 is SGHNT and CDR2 is YYREEE (reference sequence). V lost 0 bases and J lost 0; bases outside the gene matches: 1. This CDR3 has 15 residues. CDR3 protein: CASSLDSGSTDTQYF. The DNA for the CDR3 is TGTGCCAGCAGCTTGGATAGCGGGAGCACAGATACGCAGTATTTT. Combining the CDR3 with reference TRBV5-4 and TRBJ2-3 gives the whole variable domain ETGVTQSPTHLIKTRGQQVTLRCSSQSGHNTVSWYQQALGQGPQFIFQYYREEENGRGNFPPRFSGLQFPNYSSELNVNALELDDSALYLCASSLDSGSTDTQYFGPGTRLTVL.

The chain carries TRBV7-3 and TRBJ2-7; 7 bases match TRBD1. Germline V gives CDR1 SGHTA, CDR2 FQGTGA. The CDR3 length is 14 residues. V lost 4 bases to trimming and J lost 1 base; unmatched junction nucleotides: 4. DNA for the CDR3: TGTGCCAGCAGCTCCGGGACAGATTCCTACGAGCAGTACTTC. It yields the protein CASSSGTDSYEQYF.

This chain links TRBV25-1 with TRBJ2-1, with 12 bases matching TRBD2. V was clipped by 10 bases and J by 0 bases; unmatched bases: 7. Germline loops: CDR1 MGHDK, CDR2 SYGVNS. This CDR3 comprises 16 residues. CDR3 DNA sequence: TGTGCCACCGGAGGACTAGCGGGAAGCTCCTACAATGAGCAGTTCTTC. It codes for CATGGLAGSSYNEQFF.

The V and J genes are TRBV29-1 and TRBJ2-7, with 8 positions matching TRBD1. J was trimmed by 0 bases and V by 7 bases; bases with no gene match: 5. Per the germline V gene, CDR1 is SQVTM and CDR2 is ANQGSEA. This CDR3 has 13 residues. CDR3 sequence: CSALTGVSYEQYF. The DNA for the CDR3 is TGCAGCGCCCTGACAGGGGTCTCCTACGAGCAGTACTTC.

The rearrangement links TRBV5-1 to TRBJ2-3; 12 bases align to TRBD2. Germline V gene sequence: CDR1 SGHRS, CDR2 YFSETQ. V trimming: 4 bases; J trimming: 2 bases; junction bases outside the gene matches: 5. The CDR3 spans 16 residues. The CDR3: CASSPRTSGNTDTQYF. CDR3 nucleotide sequence: TGCGCCAGCAGCCCCAGGACTAGCGGGAACACAGATACGCAGTATTTT.

The CDR3 sequence: CAWSVQPGDTEAFF. The DNA for the CDR3 is TGTGCCTGGAGCGTACAACCAGGGGACACTGAAGCTTTCTTT. The chain recombines TRBV30 with TRBJ1-1; D possibly corresponds to TRBD1 (6 bases). Trimming cost V 3 bases and J 3 bases, with 14 bases left between them. Germline V gene sequence: CDR1 GTSNPN, CDR2 SVGIG (reference sequence). This CDR3 has 14 residues.